This T cell receptor beta chain was identified in a study of blood T cell repertoires in COVID-19. The wider study: Specimens from acute and convalescent COVID-19 originated in the United States, Italy and Spain. Sources were T cells, B-cell-depleted T cells, or PBMCs; the material itself was cDNA or gDNA.

Methods used by the authors: Nucleated cell number was recorded as an estimate derived from reference gene primer amplification. Libraries were prepared by immunoSEQ multiplex PCR; TCRdb keeps only in-frame clonotypes and omits some of them. The V and J calls and clone size come from that table; D and trimming were worked out from the DNA. Of roughly 110,000 clones listed, 85% to 90% are singletons. V was shortened by 4 bases and J by 3 bases, with 16 bases between the two germline ends. Germline CDR1 is MGHRA and CDR2 is YSYEKL. This CDR3 spans 15 amino acids. V usage is TRBV4-1 and J usage is TRBJ2-7, with a weak D call TRBD1 (5 bases). The source material was peripheral blood. The source of this sequence is a woman in her forties or fifties with acute or convalescent COVID-19. CDR3 protein: CASSPSAGMGYEQYF. The CDR3 DNA follows: TGCGCCAGCAGCCCCTCGGCAGGGATGGGCTACGAGCAGTACTTC.